This passage covers 5 T cell receptor beta chains from one sample sequenced in a study of blood T cells in healthy people across ages. PCR was performed a second time for about 6 to 12 cycles using a sample-barcoded 5' primer and a J-beta primer mix. A single record per CDR3 protein comes from TCRdb applying MiXCR to the 5' RACE reads. The data show over 1,500,000 distinct CDR3 sequences, around half seen once. The sample taken for sequencing was blood. The receptors stem from a woman between 40 and 55 years old in good health.

This sequence joins TRBV4-2 and TRBJ2-5; D perhaps matches TRBD2 (6 bases). Trimming cost V 0 bases and J 5 bases, with 19 bases left between them. The CDR3 totals 17 residues. The germline CDR1 and CDR2 sequences are LGHNA and YNFKEQ. The chain's CDR3 is CASSQESTRDFGETQYF. DNA for the CDR3: TGTGCCAGCAGCCAAGAGAGTACCCGGGACTTCGGGGAGACCCAGTACTTC.

Written as DNA, the CDR3 is TGTGCCAGCAGTCATCCAGACAGGGACTTGAGCAATGAGCAGTTCTTC. It specifies CASSHPDRDLSNEQFF. This chain uses TRBV6-2 or TRBV6-3 with TRBJ2-1, with a tentative D call TRBD1 (7 bases). Germline assignment: CDR1 MNHEY and CDR2 SVGEGT. V shed 5 bases and J shed 6 bases, with 20 bases lying between them. The CDR3 runs to 16 residues.

This clonotype was observed a few times. The chain combines TRBV29-1 with TRBJ1-2; tentative D call: TRBD1 (5 bases). V dropped 7 bases and J dropped 0 bases, with 36 bases sitting between them. The CDR3 length is 21 residues. Per the germline V gene, CDR1 is SQVTM and CDR2 is ANQGSEA. The CDR3 loop reads CSGARLGRFQNPTNTNYGYTF. The CDR3 DNA sequence: TGCAGCGGGGCCAGGTTGGGACGATTTCAAAACCCAACTAACACTAACTATGGCTACACCTTC.

The chain joins TRBV20-1 to TRBJ2-1; TRBD1 might be the D (6 bases). Germline values: CDR1 DFQATT, CDR2 SNEGSKA (reference sequence). V dropped 5 bases and J dropped 0 bases, with 11 bases sitting between them. The length of the CDR3 is 14 residues. CDR3 protein: CSAQDSLSYNEQFF. DNA of the CDR3: TGCAGTGCTCAGGACAGTCTCTCCTACAATGAGCAGTTCTTC.

The sample holds a few counts of this clonotype. The chain employs TRBV5-1 and TRBJ2-3; D unclear. Trimming cost V 0 bases and J 2 bases, with 13 bases left between them. Germline lookup yields CDR1 SGHRS and CDR2 YFSETQ. The CDR3 contains 16 residues. The CDR3, as DNA: TGCGCCAGCAGCTTGGAAAGGGTCGGCCCCACAGATACGCAGTATTTT. Translating it yields CASSLERVGPTDTQYF.